The 12 T cell receptor beta chains given below trace back to one sample, sequenced in a study of cytomegalovirus exposure and HLA in healthy donors. Repertoires were generated with immunoSEQ multiplex PCR, while TCRdb's copy carries only in-frame clones and drops some. The top ten clones hold just over 8.5% of a sample with approximately 140,000 clones, around nine tenths of them seen once. Sequencing was carried out using PBMCs. These receptors originate from a man aged 18 to 29 in good health and CMV-seropositive.

The chain links TRBV6-1 to TRBJ2-3, with D maybe TRBD1 (5 bases). Germline values: CDR1 MNHNS, CDR2 SASEGT. The CDR3 runs 15 residues. The germline V and J ends were trimmed by 8 bases and 0 bases, with 15 bases remaining between them. Here the CDR3 reads CASCLDTSSTDTQYF. CDR3 in DNA: TGTGCCAGCTGCTTGGACACCTCTAGCACAGATACGCAGTATTTT.

In this sample, this clone turned up a few times. The chain links TRBV5-1 to TRBJ2-7, with D possibly being TRBD2 (5 bases). The CDR3 sequence is 15 residues long. The V end lost 0 bases, the J end lost 7 bases, and 17 bases lay between the germline ends. CDR1 and CDR2 (germline): SGHRS, YFSETQ. As DNA, the CDR3 is TGCGCCAGCAGCTTGGGGGGAGTTGGCGCTGGGGAGCAGTACTTC. Its translation is CASSLGGVGAGEQYF.

This rearrangement joins TRBV5-1 to TRBJ2-2; 7 bases are a match to TRBD2. The CDR3 is 15 amino acids. The germline V gene encodes CDR1 SGHRS and CDR2 YFSETQ. V shed 5 bases, J shed 6 bases, and the junction held 10 bases outside the gene matches. The chain's CDR3 is CASSAGVPPSGELFF. The CDR3 DNA sequence: TGCGCCAGCAGTGCGGGAGTCCCCCCTTCCGGGGAGCTGTTTTTT.

This rearrangement joins TRBV18 to TRBJ1-1; 7 bases fit TRBD1. Germline V lookup: CDR1 KGHSH, CDR2 LQKENI. This CDR3 region has 15 residues. V gave up 0 bases and J gave up 4 bases; unmatched junction bases: 5. The CDR3 region is CASSPPSGGTTEAFF. In DNA form, the CDR3 reads TGTGCCAGCTCACCACCGTCAGGGGGGACCACTGAAGCTTTCTTT.

The J gene is TRBJ1-5, the V gene TRBV5-6, with D possibly TRBD1 on 6 matching bases. CDR1 SGHDT and CDR2 YYEEEE come from the germline V gene. The CDR3 is 15 amino acids. V was clipped by 3 bases and J by 2 bases, with 12 bases between them. The CDR3 DNA follows: TGTGCCAGCAGCTCAAAGAACAGGGGCAATCAGCCCCAGCATTTT. Protein sequence: CASSSKNRGNQPQHF.

CDR3 nucleotides: TGCGCCAGCAGTGAAGGGGACTATAATTCACCCCTCCACTTT. This gives the protein CASSEGDYNSPLHF. The chain recombines TRBV10-1 with TRBJ1-6; TRBD1 might be the D (5 bases). The CDR3 totals 14 residues. Germline V CDR1 and CDR2: WNHNN, SYGVQD (reference sequence). Trimming left V 3 bases short and J 3 bases short, with 6 bases between.

This chain connects TRBV7-9 to TRBJ2-1, with D possibly being TRBD1 (5 bases). V was pared by 5 bases and J by 10 bases, with 12 bases between. The V gene's germline CDR1 is SEHNR and CDR2 FQNEAQ (reference sequence). This CDR3 region has 12 residues. CDR3 bases: TGTGCCAGCAGCATTCAGGGATACGAGCAGTTCTTC. This gives the protein CASSIQGYEQFF.

This sequence joins TRBV19 and TRBJ1-2; TRBD1 matches at 9 bases. There are 15 residues in the CDR3. V shed 5 bases, J shed 8 bases, and the junction held 12 bases outside the gene matches. Looked up from germline, CDR1 is LNHDA and CDR2 is SQIVND (reference sequence). The CDR3 nucleotides read TGTGCCAGTAGTCCCCCGGGACAGGGCAGTAGAGGCTACACCTTC. This translates into CASSPPGQGSRGYTF.

The chain recombines TRBV19 with TRBJ1-5, with D perhaps matching TRBD1 (6 bases). Germline CDR1 is LNHDA and CDR2 is SQIVND (reference sequence). V gave up 3 bases and J gave up 4 bases, with 13 bases separating them. This CDR3 region has 15 residues. DNA for the CDR3: TGTGCCAGTAGTATCCGCTACCAGGGGAATCAGCCCCAGCATTTT. Translated: CASSIRYQGNQPQHF.

The chain is built from TRBV27 and TRBJ2-1, with TRBD2 matching 9 bases. This CDR3 region has 15 residues. With V trimmed by 3 bases and J by 5 bases, 5 bases remained unmatched. From germline, CDR1 is MNHEY and CDR2 SMNVEV (reference sequence). The CDR3 is CASSFGLAGNNEQFF. CDR3 sequence (DNA): TGTGCCAGCAGTTTTGGGCTAGCGGGGAACAATGAGCAGTTCTTC.

The chain carries TRBV6-5 and TRBJ2-3, with D tentatively TRBD1 (5 bases). V was clipped by 2 bases and J by 5 bases, with 8 bases between them. CDR1 and CDR2 (germline): MNHEY, SVGAGI. The CDR3 is 13 residues long. The CDR3 sequence is CASSYRREDTQYF. The DNA for the CDR3 is TGTGCCAGCAGTTACCGCAGGGAAGATACGCAGTATTTT.

This clone appeared once. The V and J genes are TRBV9 and TRBJ1-6; 7 nucleotides align to TRBD1. The germline V gene has CDR1 SGDLS and CDR2 YYNGEE. The J segment lost 10 bases and the V segment lost 2 bases, leaving 3 bases of the junction unmatched. There are 13 residues in the CDR3. Here the CDR3 DNA reads TGTGCCAGCAGCGTCGCACAGGGGTCACCCCTCCACTTT. Its translation: CASSVAQGSPLHF. Full variable domain (outside the CDR3, taken from reference TRBV9 and TRBJ1-6): DSGVTQTPKHLITATGQRVTLRCSPRSGDLSVYWYQQSLDQGLQFLIQYYNGEERAKGNILERFSAQQFPDLHSELNLSSLELGDSALYFCASSVAQGSPLHFGNGTRLTVT.